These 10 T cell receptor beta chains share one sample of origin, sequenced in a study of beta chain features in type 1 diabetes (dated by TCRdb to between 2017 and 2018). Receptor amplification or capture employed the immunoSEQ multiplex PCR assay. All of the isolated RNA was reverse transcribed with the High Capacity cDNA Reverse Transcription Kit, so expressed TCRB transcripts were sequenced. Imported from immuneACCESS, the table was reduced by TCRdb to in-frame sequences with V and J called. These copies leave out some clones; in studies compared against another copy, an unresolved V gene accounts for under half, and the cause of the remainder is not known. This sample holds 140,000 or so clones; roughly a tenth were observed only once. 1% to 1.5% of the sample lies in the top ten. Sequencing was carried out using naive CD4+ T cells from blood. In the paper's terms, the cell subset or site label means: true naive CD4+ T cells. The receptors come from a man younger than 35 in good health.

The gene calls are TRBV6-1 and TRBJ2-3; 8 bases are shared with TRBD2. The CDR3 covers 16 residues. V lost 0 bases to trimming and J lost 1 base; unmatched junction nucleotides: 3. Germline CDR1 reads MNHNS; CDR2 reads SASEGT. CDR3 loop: CASSEAHGGGTDTQYF. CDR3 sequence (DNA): TGTGCCAGCAGTGAAGCTCACGGGGGGGGCACAGATACGCAGTATTTT.

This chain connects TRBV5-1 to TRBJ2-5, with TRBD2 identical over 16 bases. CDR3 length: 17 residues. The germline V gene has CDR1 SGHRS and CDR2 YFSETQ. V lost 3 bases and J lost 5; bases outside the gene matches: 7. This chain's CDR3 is CASSSGTSGGAVETQYF. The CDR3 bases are TGCGCCAGCAGCTCCGGGACTAGCGGGGGGGCAGTGGAGACCCAGTACTTC. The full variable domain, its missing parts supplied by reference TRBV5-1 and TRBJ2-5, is KAGVTQTPRYLIKTRGQQVTLSCSPISGHRSVSWYQQTPGQGLQFLFEYFSETQRNKGNFPGRFSGRQFSNSRSEMNVSTLELGDSALYLCASSSGTSGGAVETQYFGPGTRLLVL.

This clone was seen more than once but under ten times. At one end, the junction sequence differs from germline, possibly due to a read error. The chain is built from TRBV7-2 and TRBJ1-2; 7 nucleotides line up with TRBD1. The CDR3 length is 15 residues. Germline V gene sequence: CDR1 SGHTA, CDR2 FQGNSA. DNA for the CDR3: TGCGCCAGCAGCCCATCGGACAGGAATGACTATGGCTACACCTTC. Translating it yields CASSPSDRNDYGYTF.

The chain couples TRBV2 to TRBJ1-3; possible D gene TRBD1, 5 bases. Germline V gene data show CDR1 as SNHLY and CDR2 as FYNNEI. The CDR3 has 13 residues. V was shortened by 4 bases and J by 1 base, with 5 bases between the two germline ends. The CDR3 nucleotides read TGTGCCAGCAGTGGACAGTCTGGAAACACCATATATTTT. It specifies CASSGQSGNTIYF.

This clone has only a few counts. As DNA, the CDR3 is TGTGCCACCAGCAACCCCGGACGGGGAAACCGAGGGGAGCAGTACTTC. Translating gives CATSNPGRGNRGEQYF. The chain joins TRBV15 to TRBJ2-7; TRBD2 might be the D (5 bases). Trimming pared 4 bases from V and 7 bases from J, leaving 23 bases between. The CDR3 totals 16 residues. Per the germline V gene, CDR1 is LNHNV and CDR2 is YYDKDF (reference sequence). Drawing the rest from reference TRBV15 and TRBJ2-7, the complete variable domain is DAMVIQNPRYQVTQFGKPVTLSCSQTLNHNVMYWYQQKSSQAPKLLFHYYDKDFNNEADTPDNFQSRRPNTSFCFLDIRSPGLGDTAMYLCATSNPGRGNRGEQYFGPGTRLTVT.

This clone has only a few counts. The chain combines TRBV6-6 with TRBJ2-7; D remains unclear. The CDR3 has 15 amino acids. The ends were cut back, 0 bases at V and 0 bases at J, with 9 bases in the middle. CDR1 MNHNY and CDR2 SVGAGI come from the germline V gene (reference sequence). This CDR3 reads CASSYSSITSYEQYF. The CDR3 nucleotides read TGTGCCAGCAGTTACTCGAGTATCACCTCCTACGAGCAGTACTTC.

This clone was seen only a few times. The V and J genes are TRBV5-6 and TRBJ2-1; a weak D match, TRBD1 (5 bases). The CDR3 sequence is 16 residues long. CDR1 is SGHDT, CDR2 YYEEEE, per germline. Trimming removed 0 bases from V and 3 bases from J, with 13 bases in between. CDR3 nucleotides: TGTGCCAGCAGCTTGGGCAAAGGGGAAGTCTACAATGAGCAGTTCTTC. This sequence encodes CASSLGKGEVYNEQFF.

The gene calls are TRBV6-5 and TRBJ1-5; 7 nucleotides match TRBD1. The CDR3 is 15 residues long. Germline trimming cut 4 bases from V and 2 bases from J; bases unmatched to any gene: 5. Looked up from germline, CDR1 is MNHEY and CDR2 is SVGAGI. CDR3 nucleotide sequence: TGTGCCAGCAGTTCCACAGGGGCTCGCAATCAGCCCCAGCATTTT. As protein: CASSSTGARNQPQHF.

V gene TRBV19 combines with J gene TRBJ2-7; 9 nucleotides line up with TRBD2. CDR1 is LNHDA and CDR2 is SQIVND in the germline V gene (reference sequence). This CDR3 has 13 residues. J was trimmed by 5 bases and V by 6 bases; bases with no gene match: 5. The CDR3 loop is CASSASGVHEQYF. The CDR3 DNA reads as TGTGCCAGTAGCGCTAGCGGGGTCCACGAGCAGTACTTC.

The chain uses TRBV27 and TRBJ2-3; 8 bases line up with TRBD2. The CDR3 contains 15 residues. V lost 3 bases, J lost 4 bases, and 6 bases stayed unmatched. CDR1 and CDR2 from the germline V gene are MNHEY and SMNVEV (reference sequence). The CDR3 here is CASSFSGGPADTQYF. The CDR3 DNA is TGTGCCAGCAGTTTCTCGGGGGGGCCGGCAGATACGCAGTATTTT.